The present T cell receptor beta chain was sequenced within a study of blood T cell repertoires in COVID-19. About the study: Samples of COVID-19 (acute and convalescent) were obtained from the United States, Italy and Spain. T cells, B-cell-depleted T cells, or PBMCs provided the cDNA or gDNA that served as material.

Germline V lookup: CDR1 MGHDK, CDR2 SYGVNS. After removal of 6 bases from V and 5 bases from J, the junction contained 6 bases not matched to a gene. The CDR3 consists of 15 residues. Original analysis: The authors estimated nucleated cell counts from reference gene primer amplification. The assay was immunoSEQ multiplex PCR, and TCRdb's table has in-frame clones only and misses some. V, J and clone size were drawn from that table, and D and trimming were deduced from the DNA. The repertoire has 95,000 to 120,000 clones, about 85% of them found once; the top ten carry roughly 1.6%. The chain employs TRBV25-1 and TRBJ1-5; 11 bases map to TRBD1. The source of this sequence is a man aged 50-59 years with acute or convalescent COVID-19. Sequencing was done on a sample of peripheral blood. CDR3 coding DNA: TGTGCCAGCAGCTCCGGGACAGGGGGATATCAGCCCCAGCATTTT. Translated, it gives CASSSGTGGYQPQHF.